This note documents a single TCR beta chain sequence. What it binds is unknown. At the DNA level, this CDR3 is encoded by other sequences in the same sample as well. This record comes from a study of shared clonotypes between healthy human individuals. Replicate PCRs for sorted subsets used approximately 190 ng DNA; this equaled about 30,000 T cell genomes. TCRdb's copy holds only in-frame clones and misses some; the assay was immunoSEQ multiplex PCR. The data contain about 2.1 million clones, 90% to 95% of them singletons. The CDR3 runs 15 residues. V lost 4 bases to trimming and J lost 2 bases; unmatched junction nucleotides: 3. Per germline, CDR1 SGHAT and CDR2 FQNNGV. Naive CD8 cells comprised CD45RO-negative, CCR7-positively selected cells, excluding terminally differentiated effector memory CD45RA+ cells. Donors were healthy HIV-negative adults without recently reported acute infections or vaccinations.

Study-wide results and limits: Among donors, clonotype sharing was expected to be affected by sequencing depth.

This rearrangement joins TRBV11-2 to TRBJ2-7, with 12 bases identical to TRBD2. This receptor was obtained from a man aged 18 to 30 in good health. Some clones in this sample may be carry-over from other donors' samples. The sample taken for sequencing was naive CD8+ T cells from PBMCs. The CDR3, as DNA: TGTGCCAGCAGCTCCCGACTAGCGGGGGCCTACGAGCAGTACTTC. Translation: CASSSRLAGAYEQYF.